These T cell receptor beta chains were read from a single sample in a study of brain metastases from non-small cell lung cancer. Some clones are missing from TCRdb's copy, which holds only in-frame ones; the method was immunoSEQ multiplex PCR. The data show about 1,600 clones, with approximately 81% seen just once and around 17% held by the top ten. The sequencing sample was made of primary lung tumor tissue. These receptors all stem from a donor at least 40 years old with non-small cell lung cancer. CDR3s include the opening cysteine and the closing phenylalanine or tryptophan. A D gene is named only where the DNA matches it firmly. The listing skips clone size in some rows; elsewhere it reads once, few, many or a size class.

>TRBD1|TRBV2|once|TRBJ1-5|14
TGTGCCAGCAGACAACAGGGGCCCTCAAGTGAATGGCATTTT
CASRQQGPSSEWHF
>NA|TRBV15|NA|TRBJ1-1|14
TGTGCCACCAGCAGAGAATACAGGGCAAGGGGAGCTTTCTTT
CATSREYRARGAFF
>NA|TRBV6-1|few|TRBJ1-2|12
TGTGCCAGCAGTGAAGTACCCTATGGCTACACCTTC
CASSEVPYGYTF
>NA|TRBV7-9|NA|TRBJ2-3|17
TGTGCCAGCAGTTCCGGGACTAGTCTCAGGGGGAAGGATACGCAGTATTTT
CASSSGTSLRGKDTQYF
>NA|TRBV24-1|NA|TRBJ2-1|12
TGTGCCACCAGTGACCCCGGGACTTCTAAGTTCTTC
CATSDPGTSKFF
>NA|TRBV6-2/TRBV6-3|NA|TRBJ2-3|15
TGTGCCAGCAGTTATCCCCGGCTAGCTACAGATACGCAGTATTTT
CASSYPRLATDTQYF
>TRBD2|TRBV9|NA|TRBJ2-2|17
TGTGCCAGCAGCGTAGTCCCGGGGGGAACGAACACCGGGGAGCTGTTTTTT
CASSVVPGGTNTGELFF
>TRBD1|TRBV4-1|NA|TRBJ1-4|13
TGCGCCAGCAACCCAGGGGGGGATGAAAAACTGTTTTTT
CASNPGGDEKLFF
>TRBD2|TRBV6-5|NA|TRBJ2-7|16
TGTGCCAGTAGTTACTCAACTAGCGGGACTTCCTACGAGCAGTACTTC
CASSYSTSGTSYEQYF
>TRBD1|TRBV4-1|NA|TRBJ1-1|13
TGCGCCAGCAGCCATTTTACAGGGGTGGAAGCTTTCTTT
CASSHFTGVEAFF
>TRBD1|TRBV4-3|NA|TRBJ1-1|15
TGCGCCAGCAGCCAAGTGGGACAGGGGAACACTGAAGCTTTCTTT
CASSQVGQGNTEAFF
>NA|TRBV7-9|few|TRBJ1-2|16
TGTGCCAGCAGCCCCAAAGGCGTGGGCCCGGGAGGTGGCTACACCTTC
CASSPKGVGPGGGYTF
>NA|TRBV9|NA|TRBJ2-2|15
TGTGCCAGCAGCGTAATCGGTTTTAAGACCGGGGAGCTGTTTTTT
CASSVIGFKTGELFF
>TRBD2|TRBV28|NA|TRBJ2-7|18
TGTGCCAGCAGTTTGACCAGAACTGGACTAGCGGGGGCCCACGAGCAGTACTTC
CASSLTRTGLAGAHEQYF
>NA|TRBV24-1|NA|TRBJ2-5|16
TGTGCCACCAGTGATTTGCAGGGAAGGTTGGGAGAGACCCAGTACTTC
CATSDLQGRLGETQYF
>TRBD1|TRBV7-9|NA|TRBJ2-7|15
TGTGCCAGCAGCTTAGGCCGTGGGACAGGGGGTAAGCAGTACTTC
CASSLGRGTGGKQYF
>NA|TRBV6-6|NA|TRBJ2-2|12
TGTGCCAGCAGTTACTCCCCAGGGGAGCTGTTTTTT
CASSYSPGELFF
>NA|TRBV18|NA|TRBJ2-3|12
TGTGCCAGCTCACCCGACACAGATACGCAGTATTTT
CASSPDTDTQYF
>NA|TRBV27|NA|TRBJ1-1|14
TGTGCCAGCAGAGTACAGGGCCTGGGCACTGAAGCTTTCTTT
CASRVQGLGTEAFF
>TRBD1|TRBV27|NA|TRBJ1-5|16
TGTGCCAGCAGTTTATCGTTTGGGACAGTGAATCAGCCCCAGCATTTT
CASSLSFGTVNQPQHF
>NA|TRBV2|NA|TRBJ1-3|13
TGTGCCAGCAGCCCTGACCCAAGAAACACCATATATTTT
CASSPDPRNTIYF
>NA|TRBV7-2|NA|TRBJ2-1|15
TGTGCCAGCAGCTTAGAGGGAACGGGTTACAATGAGCAGTTCTTC
CASSLEGTGYNEQFF
>TRBD1|TRBV11-3|NA|TRBJ2-5|15
TGTGCCAGCAGCATGGGACAGGGTTACCAAGAGACCCAGTACTTC
CASSMGQGYQETQYF
>NA|TRBV7-9|once|TRBJ2-1|10
TGTGCCAGCAGCTTCCTCGAGCAGTTCTTC
CASSFLEQFF
>NA|TRBV28|few|TRBJ1-5|13
TGTGCCAGCAACGAACAGGCCGGTCAGCCCCAGCATTTT
CASNEQAGQPQHF
>NA|TRBV7-8|NA|TRBJ1-6|15
TGTGCCAGCAGCTTAGCAAATGGACAGAATTCACCCCTCCACTTT
CASSLANGQNSPLHF
>NA|TRBV4-1|NA|TRBJ2-3|15
TGCGCCAGCAGCCAAGGCGGCAGGGGGGCAGATACGCAGTATTTT
CASSQGGRGADTQYF
>NA|TRBV28|NA|TRBJ2-7|13
TGTGCCAGCAGTTTAGGTAGGATCTACGAGCAGTACTTC
CASSLGRIYEQYF
>NA|TRBV10-2|NA|TRBJ2-7|12
TGCGCCAGCAGTGACCTCGGCTACGAGCAGTACTTC
CASSDLGYEQYF
>TRBD1|TRBV29-1|NA|TRBJ1-1|18
TGCAGCGTTAGGGTGTTGTCAGGGACAGGGGCCTCAAACACTGAAGCTTTCTTT
CSVRVLSGTGASNTEAFF
>NA|TRBV19|NA|TRBJ1-2|14
TGTGCCAGTAGAATCCGTTACGGAAACTATGGCTACACCTTC
CASRIRYGNYGYTF
>NA|TRBV5-4|NA|TRBJ1-4|17
TGTGCCAGCAGCTTGATAGACGGGGGGAGTGAAAATGAAAAACTGTTTTTT
CASSLIDGGSENEKLFF
>NA|TRBV28|once|TRBJ1-1|13
TGTGCCAGCAGTTGGGGGGAGTACACTGAAGCTTTCTTT
CASSWGEYTEAFF
>NA|TRBV23-1|once|TRBJ2-7|15
TGCGCCAGCAGTCAATCTGGCCAGGGTCCCTACGAGCAGTACTTC
CASSQSGQGPYEQYF
>NA|TRBV4-3|NA|TRBJ1-1|15
TGCGCCAGCAGCCAAGAGTGGGGTGGGGTCACTGAAGCTTTCTTT
CASSQEWGGVTEAFF
>TRBD1|TRBV9|NA|TRBJ1-5|15
TGTGCCAGCAGCGCAGCCGGGACAGGCAATCAGCCCCAGCATTTT
CASSAAGTGNQPQHF
>NA|TRBV29-1|NA|TRBJ1-1|8
TGCAGCGTAGGTGAAGCTTTCTTT
CSVGEAFF
>TRBD2|TRBV6-5|few|TRBJ2-7|16
TGTGCCAGCAGTTACTCAACTAGCGGGACTTCCTACGAGCAGTACTTC
CASSYSTSGTSYEQYF
>NA|TRBV28|NA|TRBJ1-5|14
TGTGCCAGCAGTTTATGGGGGTCATGGCAGCCCCAGCATTTT
CASSLWGSWQPQHF
>NA|TRBV13|NA|TRBJ2-2|13
TGTGCCAGCAGAATATGGGGCACCGGGGAGCTGTTTTTT
CASRIWGTGELFF
>NA|TRBV11-1|NA|TRBJ1-5|15
TGTGCCAGCAGCGCAACAGGTAGTGACGGTCAGCCCCAGCATTTT
CASSATGSDGQPQHF